This TCR beta chain comes out of a study of CD8 T cells in Susac syndrome. About 0.5 to 1 ug RNA was reverse transcribed with random hexamers. TCRdb redid the calling of the immunoSEQ multiplex PCR reads with MiXCR, one entry per CDR3 protein. The sample lists around 200,000 distinct CDR3 sequences, approximately 95% seen once, with around 0.076% in the top ten. V was cut by 5 bases and J by 11 bases, with 19 bases left in between. This CDR3 is built from 15 residues. Sequencing targeted TCR beta in T cells from blood (CD8+ and CD4+). This TCR derives from a human donor with multiple sclerosis. V and J are TRBV12-3 or TRBV12-4 and TRBJ1-6; D is perhaps TRBD1 (6 bases). Sequenced: CD4+ T cells from PBMCs. The CDR3: CASSRSVGAAAPLHF. CDR3 coding DNA: TGTGCCAGCAGTAGATCCGTGGGGGCAGCGGCACCCCTCCACTTT.